This T cell receptor (beta chain) came from a study of blood T cell repertoires in COVID-19. Study details: COVID-19 samples from acute and convalescent phases originated in the United States, Italy and Spain. From T cells, B-cell-depleted T cells, or PBMCs came the material, which was cDNA or gDNA.

How the authors handled the data: Nucleated cell number was recorded as an estimate derived from reference gene primer amplification. Sequenced by immunoSEQ multiplex PCR; TCRdb stores in-frame clones only, minus some. D and trimming were read from the DNA, whereas the V and J calls and clone size are those reported in that table. The sample comprises tens of thousands of clones, 65% to 85% of which are singletons, and more than 2.5% rests with the top ten. Germline CDR1 reads LNHDA; CDR2 reads SQIVND (reference sequence). Trimming removed 9 bases from V and 6 bases from J; junction bases left unmatched: 11. The CDR3 length is 14 residues.

The sample consisted of peripheral blood. V usage is TRBV19 and J usage is TRBJ1-2; 9 bases agree with TRBD1. This receptor was identified in a man aged 80 or over with active or convalescent COVID-19. The DNA for the CDR3 is TGTGCCAGCCGGCAACAGGGGGCCTTCGATGGCTACACCTTC. This codes for CASRQQGAFDGYTF.